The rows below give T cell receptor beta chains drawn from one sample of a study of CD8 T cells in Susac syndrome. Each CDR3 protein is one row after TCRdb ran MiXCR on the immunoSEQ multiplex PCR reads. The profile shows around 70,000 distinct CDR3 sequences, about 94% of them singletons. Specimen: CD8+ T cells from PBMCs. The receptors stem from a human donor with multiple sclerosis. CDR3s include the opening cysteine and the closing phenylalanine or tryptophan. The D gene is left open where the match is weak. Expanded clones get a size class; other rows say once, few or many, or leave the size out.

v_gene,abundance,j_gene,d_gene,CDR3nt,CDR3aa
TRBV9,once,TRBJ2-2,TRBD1,TGTGCCAGCAGCGCCCCTAGGGGGCCCGGGGAGCTGTTTTTT,CASSAPRGPGELFF
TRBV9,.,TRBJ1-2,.,TGTGCCAGCGGTGGGCCCCCTTCCTATGGCTACACCTTC,CASGGPPSYGYTF
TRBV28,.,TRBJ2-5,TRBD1,TGTGCCAGCAGTTTTGAGGGGGCCGAGACCCAGTACTTC,CASSFEGAETQYF
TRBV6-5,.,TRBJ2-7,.,TGTGCCAGCAGCCCTAATTTACTGTACGAGCAGTACTTC,CASSPNLLYEQYF
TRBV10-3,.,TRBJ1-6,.,TGTGCCATCAGCCAACCGGATTCACCCCTCCACTTT,CAISQPDSPLHF
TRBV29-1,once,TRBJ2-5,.,TGCAGCGTTGAAGCTGCGGAGGAGACCCAGTACTTC,CSVEAAEETQYF
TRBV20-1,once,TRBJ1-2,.,TGCAGTGCTAGAGATCACCCCAAGGACAGCTATGGCTACACCTTC,CSARDHPKDSYGYTF
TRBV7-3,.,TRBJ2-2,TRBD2,TGTGCCAGCAGCCGACCGGCTAGCGGGAGGAACACCGGGGAGCTGTTTTTT,CASSRPASGRNTGELFF
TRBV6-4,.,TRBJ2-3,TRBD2,TGTGCCAGCAGTGACTCTAGCGGGAGGGCAGATACGCAGTATTTT,CASSDSSGRADTQYF
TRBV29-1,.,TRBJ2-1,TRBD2,TGCAGCGTTGAACCGATCGGGGGACTAAGCACCTACAATGAGCAGTTCTTC,CSVEPIGGLSTYNEQFF
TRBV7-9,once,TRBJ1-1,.,TGTGCCAGCAGCTTAGTTACAGGGACGGCTTTCTTT,CASSLVTGTAFF
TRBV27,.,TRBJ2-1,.,TGTGCCAGCAGTCTCCTGGGGGACAATGAGCAGTTCTTC,CASSLLGDNEQFF
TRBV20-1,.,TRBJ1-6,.,TGCAGTGCTAGAGATCAGGCTCCACCCCTCCACTTT,CSARDQAPPLHF
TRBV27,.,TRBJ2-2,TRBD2,TGTGCCAGCCAACTAGCGGGAGACACCGGGGAGCTGTTTTTT,CASQLAGDTGELFF
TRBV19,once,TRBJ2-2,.,TGTGCCAGTAAGGGGTCGTTCGGGGAGCTGTTTTTT,CASKGSFGELFF
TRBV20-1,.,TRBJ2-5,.,TGCAGTGCTACTACGTCCAGCGGGCAAGAGACCCAGTACTTC,CSATTSSGQETQYF
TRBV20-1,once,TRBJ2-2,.,TGCAGTGCTAGGGCCAGGGACACGAACACCGGGGAGCTGTTTTTT,CSARARDTNTGELFF
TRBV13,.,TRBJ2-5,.,TGTGCCAGCAGCTTACGGGGGGCGACCCAGTACTTC,CASSLRGATQYF
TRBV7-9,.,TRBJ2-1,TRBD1,TGTGCCAGCAGCTTTGCCGTGACAGGGAATAACAATGAGCAGTTCTTC,CASSFAVTGNNNEQFF
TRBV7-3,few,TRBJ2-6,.,TGTGCCAGCAGCCCCCCCTCTGGGGCCAACGTCCTGACTTTC,CASSPPSGANVLTF
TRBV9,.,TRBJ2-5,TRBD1,TGTGCCAGCAGCGTAGAGGGGACAGGGGGGGAGACCCAGTACTTC,CASSVEGTGGETQYF
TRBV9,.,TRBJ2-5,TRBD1,TGTGCCAGCAGCGTGACAGGGGCGGGAGAGACCCAGTACTTC,CASSVTGAGETQYF
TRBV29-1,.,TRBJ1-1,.,TGCAGCGTTGGGGAGGTCACTGAAGCTTTCTTT,CSVGEVTEAFF
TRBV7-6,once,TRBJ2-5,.,TGTGCCAGCAGCCCTACAACAGGGAATGTGATCGAGACCCAGTACTTC,CASSPTTGNVIETQYF
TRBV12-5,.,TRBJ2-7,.,TGTGCTAGTGGTACTAGGGCAGACGAGCAGTACTTC,CASGTRADEQYF
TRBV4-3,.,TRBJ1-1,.,TGCGCCAGCAGCCAAGATCAACAGAACACTGAAGCTTTCTTT,CASSQDQQNTEAFF
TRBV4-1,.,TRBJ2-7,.,TGCGCCAGCAGCCCTAATAGCGGCTCCTACGAGCAGTACTTC,CASSPNSGSYEQYF